Below, one TCR beta chain is given with its context. No antigen is known for it. Other DNA sequences in this sample translate to the same CDR3. The germline V gene encodes CDR1 MNHEY and CDR2 SMNVEV (reference sequence). The CDR3 is made up of 15 amino acids. Germline trimming cut 4 bases from V and 3 bases from J; bases unmatched to any gene: 1. The PCR had 60 Vbeta and 13 Jbeta primers. Sequencing used immunoSEQ multiplex PCR; TCRdb keeps in-frame clones, though not all of them. This table has about 61,000 clones, more than 70% appearing once. The source of the sample is a study of cytomegalovirus exposure and HLA in healthy donors. Study conclusions and caveats: Later analysis found that TCR beta chains associated with HLA were more clonally expanded than other, equally common chains. Follow-up analysis found HLA locus-dependent TCR association rates, highest for DRB1 and lowest for HLA-C.

The sequencing sample was made of PBMCs. The source is a man under 40 in good health and CMV-seropositive. The chain employs TRBV27 and TRBJ2-1; 12 bases fit TRBD2. For the CDR3, the DNA is TGTGCCAGCAGTTCGGGACTAGCGGGCTACAATGAGCAGTTCTTC. This translates into CASSSGLAGYNEQFF.